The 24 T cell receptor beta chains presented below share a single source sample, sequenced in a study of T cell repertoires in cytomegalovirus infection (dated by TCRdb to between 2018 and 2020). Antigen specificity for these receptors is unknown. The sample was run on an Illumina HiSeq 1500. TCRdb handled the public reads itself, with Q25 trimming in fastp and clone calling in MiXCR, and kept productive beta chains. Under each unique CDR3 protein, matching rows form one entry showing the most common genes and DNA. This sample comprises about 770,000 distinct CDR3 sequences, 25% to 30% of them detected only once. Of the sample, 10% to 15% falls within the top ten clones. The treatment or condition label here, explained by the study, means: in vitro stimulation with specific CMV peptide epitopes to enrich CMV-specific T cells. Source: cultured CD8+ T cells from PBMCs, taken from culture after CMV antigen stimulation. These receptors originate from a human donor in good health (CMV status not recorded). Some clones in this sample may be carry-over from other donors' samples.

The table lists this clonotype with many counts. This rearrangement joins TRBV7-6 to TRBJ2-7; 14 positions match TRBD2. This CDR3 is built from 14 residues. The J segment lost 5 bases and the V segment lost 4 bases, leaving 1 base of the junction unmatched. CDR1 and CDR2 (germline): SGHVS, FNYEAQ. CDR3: CASSWGLAGDEQYF. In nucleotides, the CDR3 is TGTGCCAGCAGCTGGGGACTAGCGGGGGACGAGCAGTACTTC.

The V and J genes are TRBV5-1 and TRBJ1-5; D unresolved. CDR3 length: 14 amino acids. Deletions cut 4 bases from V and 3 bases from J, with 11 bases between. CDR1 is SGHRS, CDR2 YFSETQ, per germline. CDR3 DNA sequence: TGCGCCAGCAGCCTCGGTTCAGACAATCAGCCCCAGCATTTT. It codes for CASSLGSDNQPQHF.

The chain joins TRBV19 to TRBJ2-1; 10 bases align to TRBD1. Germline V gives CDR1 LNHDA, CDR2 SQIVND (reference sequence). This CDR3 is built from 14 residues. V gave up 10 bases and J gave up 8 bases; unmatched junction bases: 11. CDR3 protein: CATLSGQGIYEQFF. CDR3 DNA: TGTGCCACCCTATCGGGACAGGGGATCTATGAGCAGTTCTTC.

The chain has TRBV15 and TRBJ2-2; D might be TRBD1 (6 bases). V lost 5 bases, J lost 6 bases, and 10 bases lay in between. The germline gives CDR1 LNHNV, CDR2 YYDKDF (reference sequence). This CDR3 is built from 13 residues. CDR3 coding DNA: TGTGCCACCAGCGCGACAGGTTCCGGGGAGCTGTTTTTT. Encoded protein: CATSATGSGELFF.

The CDR3 protein is CAISDVGSRIYGYTF. The DNA for the CDR3 is TGTGCCATCAGTGATGTCGGCTCACGTATTTATGGCTACACCTTC. The chain has TRBV10-3 and TRBJ1-2, with D hard to call. Looked up from germline, CDR1 is ENHRY and CDR2 is SYGVKD. With 3 bases removed from V and 5 bases from J, the gap between germline ends came to 16 bases. The CDR3 is 15 amino acids.

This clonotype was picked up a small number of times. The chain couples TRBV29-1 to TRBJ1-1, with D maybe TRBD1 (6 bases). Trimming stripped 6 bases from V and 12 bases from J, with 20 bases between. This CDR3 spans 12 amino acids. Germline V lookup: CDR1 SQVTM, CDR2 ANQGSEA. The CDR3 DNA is TGCAGCGTCCCCGACAGGTTATACGGGACTTTCTTT. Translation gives CSVPDRLYGTFF.

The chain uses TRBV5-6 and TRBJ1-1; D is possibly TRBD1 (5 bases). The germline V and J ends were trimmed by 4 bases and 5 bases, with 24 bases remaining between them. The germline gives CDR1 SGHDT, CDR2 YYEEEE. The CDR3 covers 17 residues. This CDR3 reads CASSHWDHQIEGTEAFF. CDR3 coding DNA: TGTGCCAGCAGCCACTGGGATCACCAAATCGAGGGGACTGAAGCTTTCTTT.

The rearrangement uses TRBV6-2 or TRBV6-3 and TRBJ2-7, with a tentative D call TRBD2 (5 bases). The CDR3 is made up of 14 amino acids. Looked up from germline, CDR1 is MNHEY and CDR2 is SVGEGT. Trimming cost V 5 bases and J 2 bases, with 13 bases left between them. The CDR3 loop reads CASSERMATYEQYV. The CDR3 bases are TGTGCCAGCAGTGAGCGGATGGCCACCTACGAGCAGTACGTC.

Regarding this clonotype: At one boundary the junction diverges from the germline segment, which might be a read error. DNA of the CDR3: TGTACCAGCAGTTCCCCGGGTGGGGAAGCTTTCTTT. This codes for CTSSSPGGEAFF. The rearrangement links TRBV27 to TRBJ1-1, with no clear D. CDR3 length: 12 residues. From germline, CDR1 is MNHEY and CDR2 SMNVEV (reference sequence).

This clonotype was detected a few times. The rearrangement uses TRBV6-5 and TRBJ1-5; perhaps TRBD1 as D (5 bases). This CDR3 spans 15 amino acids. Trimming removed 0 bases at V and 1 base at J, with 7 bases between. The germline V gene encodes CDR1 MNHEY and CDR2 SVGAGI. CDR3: CASSYSRGSNQPQHF. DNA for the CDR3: TGTGCCAGCAGTTACTCCCGGGGGAGCAATCAGCCCCAGCATTTT.

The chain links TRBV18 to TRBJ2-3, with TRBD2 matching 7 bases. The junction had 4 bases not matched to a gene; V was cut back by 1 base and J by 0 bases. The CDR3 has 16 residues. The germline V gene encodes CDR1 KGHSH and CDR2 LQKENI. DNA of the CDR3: TGTGCCAGCTCACCACGCCTAGCGGCTAGCACAGATACGCAGTATTTT. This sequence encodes CASSPRLAASTDTQYF.

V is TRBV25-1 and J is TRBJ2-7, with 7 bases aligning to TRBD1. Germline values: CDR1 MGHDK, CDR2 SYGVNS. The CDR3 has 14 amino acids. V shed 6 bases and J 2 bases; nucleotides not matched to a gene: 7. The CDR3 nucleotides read TGTGCCAGCAGACAACTCCAGGGGGCCTACGAGCAGTACGTC. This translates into CASRQLQGAYEQYV.

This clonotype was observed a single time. The CDR3 coding sequence is TGCGCCAGCAGCCAAGATGGGGGGCCCGGCAATGAGCAGTTCTTC. Translation gives CASSQDGGPGNEQFF. The chain recombines TRBV4-1 with TRBJ2-1; D tentatively fits TRBD1 or TRBD2 (6 bases each). Germline CDR1 is MGHRA and CDR2 is YSYEKL. V lost 0 bases to trimming and J lost 6 bases, with 12 bases between them. The length of the CDR3 is 15 residues.

This chain's CDR3 is CASSSRQGNGELFF. Here the CDR3 DNA reads TGTGCCAGCAGCTCCAGACAGGGGAATGGGGAGCTGTTTTTT. V is TRBV7-9 and J is TRBJ2-2; 8 bases line up with TRBD1. The V and J ends lost 4 bases and 8 bases, in that order; junction bases with no gene match: 6. This CDR3 is 14 amino acids long. The germline V gene has CDR1 SEHNR and CDR2 FQNEAQ (reference sequence).

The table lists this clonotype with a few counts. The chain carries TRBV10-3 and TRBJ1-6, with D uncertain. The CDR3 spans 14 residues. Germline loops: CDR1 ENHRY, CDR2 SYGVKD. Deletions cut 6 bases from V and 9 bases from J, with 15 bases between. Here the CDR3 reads CAIREQIDSSPLHF. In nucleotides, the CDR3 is TGTGCCATCAGGGAACAGATAGATTCTTCACCCCTCCACTTT.

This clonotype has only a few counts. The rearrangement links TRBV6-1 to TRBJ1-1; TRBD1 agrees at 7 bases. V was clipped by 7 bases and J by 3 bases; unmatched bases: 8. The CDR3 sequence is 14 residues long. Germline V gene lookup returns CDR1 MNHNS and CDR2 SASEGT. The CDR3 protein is CASTIDRVDTEAFF. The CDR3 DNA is TGTGCCAGCACTATCGACAGGGTTGACACTGAAGCTTTCTTT.

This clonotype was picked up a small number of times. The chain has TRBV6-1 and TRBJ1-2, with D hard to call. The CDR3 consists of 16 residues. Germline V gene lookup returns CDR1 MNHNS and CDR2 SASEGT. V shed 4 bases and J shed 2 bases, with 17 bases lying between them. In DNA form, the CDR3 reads TGTGCCAGCAGTGGAAAGATTGGTCGGGAGAACTATGGCTACACCTTC. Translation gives CASSGKIGRENYGYTF.

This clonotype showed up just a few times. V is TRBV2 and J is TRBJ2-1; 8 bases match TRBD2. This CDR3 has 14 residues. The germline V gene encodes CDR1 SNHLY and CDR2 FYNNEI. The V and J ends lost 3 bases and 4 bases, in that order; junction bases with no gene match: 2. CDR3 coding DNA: TGTGCCAGCAGTGACCAGCGGGGGTACAATGAGCAGTTCTTC. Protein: CASSDQRGYNEQFF.

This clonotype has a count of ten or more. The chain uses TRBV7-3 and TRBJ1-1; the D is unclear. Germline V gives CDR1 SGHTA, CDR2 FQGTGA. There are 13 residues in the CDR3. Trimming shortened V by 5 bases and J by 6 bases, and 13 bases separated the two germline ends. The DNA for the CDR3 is TGTGCCAGCAGCCCCCATGAAGGATCTGAAGCTTTCTTT. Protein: CASSPHEGSEAFF.

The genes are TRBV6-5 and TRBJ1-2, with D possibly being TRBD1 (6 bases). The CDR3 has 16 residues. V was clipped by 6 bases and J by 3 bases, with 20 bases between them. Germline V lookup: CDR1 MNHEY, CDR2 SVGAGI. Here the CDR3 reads CASRLFSDSVDYGYTF. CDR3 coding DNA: TGTGCCAGCAGACTATTTTCGGACAGTGTCGACTATGGCTACACCTTC.

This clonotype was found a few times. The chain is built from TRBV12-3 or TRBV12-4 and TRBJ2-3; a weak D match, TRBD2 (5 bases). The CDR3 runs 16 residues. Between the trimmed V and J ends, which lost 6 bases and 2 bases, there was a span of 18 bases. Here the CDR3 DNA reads TGTGCCAGCAGGGAGGCTAATACCGCCGTCACAGATACGCAGTATTTT. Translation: CASREANTAVTDTQYF.

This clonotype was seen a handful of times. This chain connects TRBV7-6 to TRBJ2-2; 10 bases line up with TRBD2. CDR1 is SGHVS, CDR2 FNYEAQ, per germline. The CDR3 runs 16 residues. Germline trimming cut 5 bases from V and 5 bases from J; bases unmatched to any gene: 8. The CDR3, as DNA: TGTGCCAGCAGCCGAAGAGCGGGGGGGCATACCGGGGAGCTGTTTTTT. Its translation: CASSRRAGGHTGELFF.

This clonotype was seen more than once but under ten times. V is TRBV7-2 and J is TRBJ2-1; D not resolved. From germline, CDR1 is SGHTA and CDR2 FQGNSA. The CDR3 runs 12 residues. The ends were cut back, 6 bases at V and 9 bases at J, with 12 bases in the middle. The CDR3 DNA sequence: TGTGCCAGCAGTCAAACTGGAAGTGAGCAGTTCTTC. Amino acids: CASSQTGSEQFF. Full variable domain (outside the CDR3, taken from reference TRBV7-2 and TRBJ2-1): GAGVSQSPSNKVTEKGKDVELRCDPISGHTALYWYRQSLGQGLEFLIYFQGNSAPDKSGLPSDRFSAERTGGSVSTLTIQRTQQEDSAVYLCASSQTGSEQFFGPGTRLTVL.

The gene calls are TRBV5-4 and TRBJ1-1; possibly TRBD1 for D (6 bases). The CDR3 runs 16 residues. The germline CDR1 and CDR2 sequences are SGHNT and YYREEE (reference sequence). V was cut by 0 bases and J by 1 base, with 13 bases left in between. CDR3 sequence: CASSLARGAKNTEAFF. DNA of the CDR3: TGTGCCAGCAGCTTGGCCCGGGGGGCTAAGAACACTGAAGCTTTCTTT.